This T cell receptor beta chain derives from a study of shared clonotypes between healthy human individuals. Overall study: Donors consisted of two women and three men between 18 and 49.

Germline-derived CDR1 and CDR2 are MDHEN and SYDVKM. Trimming left V 5 bases short and J 0 bases short, with 13 bases between. This CDR3 region has 15 residues. Sequencing of unsorted PBMC DNA was carried out using ten immunoSEQ deep assay plates. Per the original data handling: ImmunoSEQ output lacked quality scores and full-length reads, limiting matched filtering. The method was immunoSEQ multiplex PCR; TCRdb's version includes in-frame clones alone and lacks a portion of them. The V and J calls and clone size were taken over from that table, and D and trimming were inferred from the DNA. The sample includes 450,000 to 550,000 clones, 60% to 85% seen only once; the top ten take 13%. In the case of this clone: The antigen is undetermined.

General study results and limits: Few donors restricted represented genetic and exposure-history diversity.

This chain links TRBV28 with TRBJ1-1; D possibly corresponds to TRBD1 (6 bases). The specimen sequenced was PBMCs. The receptor's source is a middle-aged woman in good health. Some clones in this sample may be carry-over from other donors' samples. The CDR3 sequence is CASSPPRDMNTEAFF. CDR3 nucleotide sequence: TGTGCCAGCAGTCCCCCTAGGGACATGAACACTGAAGCTTTCTTT.